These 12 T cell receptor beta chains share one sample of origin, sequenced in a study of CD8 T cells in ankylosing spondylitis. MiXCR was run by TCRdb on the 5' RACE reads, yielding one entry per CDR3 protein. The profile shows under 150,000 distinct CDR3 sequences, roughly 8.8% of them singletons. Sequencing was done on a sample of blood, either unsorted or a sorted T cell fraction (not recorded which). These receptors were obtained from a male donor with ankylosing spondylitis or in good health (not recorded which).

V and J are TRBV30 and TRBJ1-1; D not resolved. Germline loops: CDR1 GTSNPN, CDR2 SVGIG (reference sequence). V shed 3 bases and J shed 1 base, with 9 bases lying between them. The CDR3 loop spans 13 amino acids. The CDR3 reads CAWRRHPNTEAFF. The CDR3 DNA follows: TGTGCCTGGAGGAGACACCCGAACACTGAAGCTTTCTTT. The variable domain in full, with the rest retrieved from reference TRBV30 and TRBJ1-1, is SQTIHQWPATLVQPVGSPLSLECTVEGTSNPNLYWYRQAAGRGLQLLFYSVGIGQISSEVPQNLSASRPQDRQFILSSKKLLLSDSGFYLCAWRRHPNTEAFFGQGTRLTVV.

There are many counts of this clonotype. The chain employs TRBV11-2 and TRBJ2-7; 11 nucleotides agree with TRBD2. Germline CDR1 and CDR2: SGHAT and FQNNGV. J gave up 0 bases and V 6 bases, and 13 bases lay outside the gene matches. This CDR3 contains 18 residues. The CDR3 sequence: CASSAGGLAVPSSYEQYF. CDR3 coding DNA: TGTGCCAGCAGTGCGGGGGGACTAGCGGTCCCGAGCTCCTACGAGCAGTACTTC.

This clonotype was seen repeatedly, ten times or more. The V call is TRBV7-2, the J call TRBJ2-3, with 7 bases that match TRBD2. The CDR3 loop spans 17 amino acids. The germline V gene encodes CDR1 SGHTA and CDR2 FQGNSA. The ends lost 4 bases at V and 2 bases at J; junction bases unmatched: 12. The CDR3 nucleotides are TGTGCCAGCAGCTATACGGCCGGGCTAGCGGCCACAGATACGCAGTATTTT. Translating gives CASSYTAGLAATDTQYF.

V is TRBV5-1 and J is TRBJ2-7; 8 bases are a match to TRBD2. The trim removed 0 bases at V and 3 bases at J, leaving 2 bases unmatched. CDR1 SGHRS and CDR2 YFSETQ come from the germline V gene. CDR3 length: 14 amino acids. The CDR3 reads CASSLGLAFYEQYF. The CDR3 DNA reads TGCGCCAGCAGCTTGGGACTAGCGTTCTACGAGCAGTACTTC.

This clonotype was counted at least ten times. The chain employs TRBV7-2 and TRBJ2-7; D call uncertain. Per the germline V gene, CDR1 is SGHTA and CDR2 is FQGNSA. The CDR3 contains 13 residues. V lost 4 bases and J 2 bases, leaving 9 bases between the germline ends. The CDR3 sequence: CASSSSHAYEQYF. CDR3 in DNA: TGTGCCAGCAGCTCCAGCCACGCCTACGAGCAGTACTTC.

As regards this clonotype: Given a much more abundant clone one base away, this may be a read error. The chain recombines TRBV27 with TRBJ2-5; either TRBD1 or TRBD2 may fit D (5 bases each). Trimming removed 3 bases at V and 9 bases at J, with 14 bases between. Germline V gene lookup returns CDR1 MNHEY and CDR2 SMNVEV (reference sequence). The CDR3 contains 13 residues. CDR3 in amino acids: CASSLRVGEPQYF. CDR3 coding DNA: TGTGCCAGCAGTTTGAGGGTGGGGGAGCCCCAGTACTTC.

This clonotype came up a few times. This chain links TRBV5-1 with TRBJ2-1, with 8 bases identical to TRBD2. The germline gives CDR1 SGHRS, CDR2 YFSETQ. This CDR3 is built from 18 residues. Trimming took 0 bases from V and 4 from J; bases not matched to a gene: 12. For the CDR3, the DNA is TGCGCCAGCAGCTTGGCCTCGTCTAGCGGGCTTGCTTACAATGAGCAGTTCTTC. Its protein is CASSLASSSGLAYNEQFF.

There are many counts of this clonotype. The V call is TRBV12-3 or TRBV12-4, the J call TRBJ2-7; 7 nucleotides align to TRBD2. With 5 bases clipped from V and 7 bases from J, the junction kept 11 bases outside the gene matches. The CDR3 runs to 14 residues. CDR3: CASSLGTTTREQYF. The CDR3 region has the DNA TGTGCCAGCAGTCTGGGGACTACTACGAGGGAGCAGTACTTC.

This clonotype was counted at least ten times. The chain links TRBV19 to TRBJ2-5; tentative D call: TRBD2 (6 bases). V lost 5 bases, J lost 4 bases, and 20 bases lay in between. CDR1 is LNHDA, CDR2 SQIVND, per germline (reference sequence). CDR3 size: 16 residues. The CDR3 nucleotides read TGTGCCAGTAGTCCGCCGACTAGTACCTTGGGAGAGACCCAGTACTTC. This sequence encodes CASSPPTSTLGETQYF.

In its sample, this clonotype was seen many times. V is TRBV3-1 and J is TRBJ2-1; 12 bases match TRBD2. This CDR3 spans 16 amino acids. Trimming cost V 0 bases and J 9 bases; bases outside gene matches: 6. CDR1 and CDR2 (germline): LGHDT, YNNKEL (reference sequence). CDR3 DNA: TGTGCCAGCAGCCAAGAGAGACTAGCGGGAGCTAGTGAGCAGTTCTTC. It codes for CASSQERLAGASEQFF.

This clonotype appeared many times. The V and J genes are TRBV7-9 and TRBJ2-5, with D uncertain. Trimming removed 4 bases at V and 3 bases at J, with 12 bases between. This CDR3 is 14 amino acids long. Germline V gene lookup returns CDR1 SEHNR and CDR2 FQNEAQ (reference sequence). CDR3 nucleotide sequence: TGTGCCAGCAGCTACGGGCCGAAAGAAGAGACCCAGTACTTC. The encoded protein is CASSYGPKEETQYF.

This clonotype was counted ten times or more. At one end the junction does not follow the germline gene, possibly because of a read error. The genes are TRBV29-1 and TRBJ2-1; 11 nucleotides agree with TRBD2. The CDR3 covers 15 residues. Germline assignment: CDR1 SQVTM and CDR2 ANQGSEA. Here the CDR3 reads CSVKEGLAGYNEQFF. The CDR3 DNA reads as TGCAGCGTTAAAGAAGGACTAGCGGGTTACAATGAGCAGTTCTTC.